Listed here is a single TCR beta chain. J lost 8 bases, V lost 3 bases, and 3 bases had no gene match. The CDR3 loop spans 14 amino acids. The V gene's germline CDR1 is KGHSH and CDR2 LQKENI. Sequencing used immunoSEQ multiplex PCR; TCRdb keeps in-frame clones, though not all of them. The data show about 210,000 clones, with around 88% seen just once and roughly 2.4% held by the top ten. The sample belongs to a study of blood T cell repertoires in COVID-19. The sequenced sample consisted of PBMCs or T cells enriched from blood (not recorded which). The TCR comes from a woman aged 35 to 49 with acute COVID-19. This rearrangement joins TRBV18 to TRBJ1-4; 10 nucleotides match TRBD1. In nucleotides, the CDR3 is TGTGCCAGCTCACCGGACAGGGGGAACGAAAAACTGTTTTTT. Translated: CASSPDRGNEKLFF.